The 2 T cell receptor beta chains in this list originate from one sample, sequenced in a study of cytomegalovirus exposure and HLA in healthy donors. Primers for the PCR totalled 60 Vbeta and 13 Jbeta. The data were produced by immunoSEQ multiplex PCR, yet TCRdb's version contains in-frame clones alone and is incomplete. The sample contains 130,000 or so clones, 75% of which appear only once. Specimen: PBMCs. Every receptor here comes from a woman in her thirties or forties in good health and CMV-seropositive.

V is TRBV7-8 and J is TRBJ2-2, with 8 bases identical to TRBD1. Germline CDR1 is SGHVS and CDR2 is FQNEAQ. With V trimmed by 6 bases and J by 7 bases, 10 bases remained unmatched. The CDR3 consists of 15 residues. This chain's CDR3 is CASSPGQGSVGELFF. The CDR3 DNA reads TGTGCCAGCAGTCCCGGACAGGGTTCGGTCGGGGAGCTGTTTTTT.

V and J are TRBV2 and TRBJ2-7; D possibly corresponds to TRBD2 (6 bases). Trimming shortened V by 7 bases and J by 0 bases, and 16 bases separated the two germline ends. The CDR3 covers 15 residues. Germline assignment: CDR1 SNHLY and CDR2 FYNNEI. CDR3 protein: CASKVNGGSSYEQYF. CDR3 DNA: TGTGCCAGCAAGGTTAACGGGGGAAGCTCCTACGAGCAGTACTTC. The full variable domain, completed using reference TRBV2 and TRBJ2-7, is EPEVTQTPSHQVTQMGQEVILRCVPISNHLYFYWYRQILGQKVEFLVSFYNNEISEKSEIFDDQFSVERPDGSNFTLKIRSTKLEDSAMYFCASKVNGGSSYEQYFGPGTRLTVT.